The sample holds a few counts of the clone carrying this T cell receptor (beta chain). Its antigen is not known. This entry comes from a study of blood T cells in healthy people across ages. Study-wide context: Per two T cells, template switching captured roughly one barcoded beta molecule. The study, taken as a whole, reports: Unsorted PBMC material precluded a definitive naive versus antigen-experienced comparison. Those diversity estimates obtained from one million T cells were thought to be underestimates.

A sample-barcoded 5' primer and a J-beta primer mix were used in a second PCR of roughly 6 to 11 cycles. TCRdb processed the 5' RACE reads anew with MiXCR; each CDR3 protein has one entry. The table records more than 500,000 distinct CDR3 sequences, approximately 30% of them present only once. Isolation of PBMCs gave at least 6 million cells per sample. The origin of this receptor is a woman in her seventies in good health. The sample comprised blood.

The CDR3 DNA reads TGTGCCAGCTCACCACAGAGTGCTCGAAACAATGAGCAGTTCTTC. As protein: CASSPQSARNNEQFF. The chain links TRBV18 to TRBJ2-1; D unclear. The CDR3 length is 15 residues. The V and J ends lost 1 base and 5 bases respectively, with 12 bases between them. Germline V gives CDR1 KGHSH, CDR2 LQKENI.